Following are 17 T cell receptor beta chains from one sample sequenced in a study of T-cell reconstitution after alpha-beta-depleted transplantation in children. A library of TCRbeta sequences, prepared with unique molecular identifiers, was generated. TCRdb itself ran the PCR reads through MiXCR, one entry per CDR3 protein. The data show around 410,000 distinct CDR3 sequences, with around 9.9% seen just once and 4.5% to 7% held by the top ten. Sample: PBMCs from the stem cell graft donor, taken from the stem cell graft. These receptors came from a human donor who donated a stem cell graft to a child with acute myeloid leukemia.

The chain joins TRBV12-3 or TRBV12-4 to TRBJ2-7; a weak D match, TRBD2 (6 bases). The V end was cut by 5 bases, the J end by 3 bases, with 14 bases between. CDR3 size: 14 residues. The CDR3 DNA is TGTGCCAGCAGTAGGACGGGACTCATCTACGAGCAGTACTTC. This gives the protein CASSRTGLIYEQYF.

In this sample, this clonotype turned up a few times. V usage is TRBV10-3 and J usage is TRBJ1-2; D is ambiguous. This CDR3 region has 11 residues. Germline V lookup: CDR1 ENHRY, CDR2 SYGVKD. Trimming left V 8 bases short and J 2 bases short, with 6 bases between. CDR3 coding DNA: TGTGCCATCGGCGACAACTATGGCTACACCTTC. Translation: CAIGDNYGYTF.

This clonotype appeared a few times. The gene calls are TRBV3-1 and TRBJ1-2; D gene unclear. The CDR3 sequence is 15 residues long. Trimming removed 3 bases from V and 8 bases from J, with 19 bases in between. The V gene's germline CDR1 is LGHDT and CDR2 YNNKEL (reference sequence). DNA for the CDR3: TGTGCCAGCAGCCACCCCGGCATTGATCTGGGGGGCTACACCTTC. This gives the protein CASSHPGIDLGGYTF.

This clonotype was counted only a few times. The gene calls are TRBV3-1 and TRBJ2-1; D may be TRBD1 (5 bases). The CDR3 spans 17 residues. V lost 3 bases to trimming and J lost 0 bases, with 15 bases between them. Germline CDR1 LGHDT, CDR2 YNNKEL (reference sequence). The CDR3 reads CASSHGPDRSSYNEQFF. CDR3 in DNA: TGTGCCAGCAGCCACGGCCCCGACAGAAGCTCCTACAATGAGCAGTTCTTC.

The CDR3 sequence: CSAKIQGKQETQYF. In DNA, the CDR3 is TGCAGTGCTAAAATACAGGGGAAACAGGAGACCCAGTACTTC. J is TRBJ2-5 and V is TRBV20-1, with 7 bases fitting TRBD1. Unmatched junction bases numbered 10, after V lost 4 bases and J lost 5 bases. This CDR3 contains 14 residues. CDR1 is DFQATT and CDR2 is SNEGSKA in the germline V gene (reference sequence).

This chain connects TRBV30 to TRBJ1-1; 7 bases map to TRBD1. CDR1 and CDR2 from the germline V gene are GTSNPN and SVGIG (reference sequence). The CDR3 is made up of 14 amino acids. Unmatched junction bases numbered 4, after V lost 3 bases and J lost 0 bases. CDR3 loop: CAWSRDSMNTEAFF. As DNA, the CDR3 is TGTGCCTGGAGCCGGGACAGCATGAACACTGAAGCTTTCTTT.

This clonotype was picked up a small number of times. The V call is TRBV12-3 or TRBV12-4, the J call TRBJ2-5; TRBD1 matches 7 bases. The length of the CDR3 is 15 residues. The junction had 6 bases not matched to a gene; V was cut back by 3 bases and J by 2 bases. CDR3 region: CASSFWTGDQETQYF. The CDR3 DNA follows: TGTGCCAGCAGTTTCTGGACAGGTGATCAAGAGACCCAGTACTTC.

This clonotype has a handful of counts. This chain uses TRBV29-1 with TRBJ2-7; D is perhaps TRBD1 (5 bases). Between the trimmed V and J ends, which lost 4 bases and 3 bases, there was a span of 10 bases. Per germline, CDR1 SQVTM and CDR2 ANQGSEA. The CDR3 length is 12 residues. CDR3 region: CSVGIGVYEQYF. CDR3 sequence (DNA): TGCAGCGTTGGGATAGGGGTCTACGAGCAGTACTTC.

This clonotype showed up many times. The rearrangement joins TRBV4-3 to TRBJ1-4; possible D gene TRBD1, 6 bases. Trimming stripped 4 bases from V and 8 bases from J, with 17 bases between. This CDR3 region has 15 residues. Germline-derived CDR1 and CDR2 are LGHNA and YSLEER. CDR3 loop: CASSPQGVASEKLFF. CDR3 sequence (DNA): TGCGCCAGCAGCCCACAGGGAGTGGCGTCCGAAAAACTGTTTTTT.

This clonotype was counted a few times. V is TRBV11-1 and J is TRBJ2-5; D perhaps matches TRBD1 (6 bases). V shed 1 base and J shed 0 bases, with 18 bases lying between them. CDR3 length: 18 residues. CDR1 is SGHAT and CDR2 is FQDESV in the germline V gene (reference sequence). Here the CDR3 DNA reads TGTGCCAGCAGCTTAGTAGGGGGACAACGAAAGCACCAAGAGACCCAGTACTTC. Translated: CASSLVGGQRKHQETQYF. The complete variable domain, with remaining parts taken from reference TRBV11-1 and TRBJ2-5, reads EAEVAQSPRYKITEKSQAVAFWCDPISGHATLYWYRQILGQGPELLVQFQDESVVDDSQLPKDRFSAERLKGVDSTLKIQPAELGDSAMYLCASSLVGGQRKHQETQYFGPGTRLLVL.

The genes are TRBV7-3 and TRBJ2-2, with 15 bases matching TRBD2. The germline CDR1 and CDR2 sequences are SGHTA and FQGTGA. J lost 1 base, V lost 4 bases, and 7 bases had no gene match. The CDR3 extends over 19 amino acids. CDR3 nucleotide sequence: TGTGCCAGCAGCTCCGCGGGACTAGCGGGAGGACAGAACACCGGGGAGCTGTTTTTT. This encodes CASSSAGLAGGQNTGELFF.

This clonotype was counted once. The genes are TRBV6-2 or TRBV6-3 and TRBJ2-1, with unresolved D. V gave up 6 bases and J gave up 4 bases, with 13 bases separating them. The CDR3 consists of 14 residues. CDR1 and CDR2 (germline): MNHEY, SVGEGT. The CDR3 protein is CASRGAVGYNEQFF. Here the CDR3 DNA reads TGTGCCAGCAGGGGCGCCGTCGGTTACAATGAGCAGTTCTTC.

This clonotype appeared a few times. The chain links TRBV18 to TRBJ2-3, with 7 bases identical to TRBD1. Germline values: CDR1 KGHSH, CDR2 LQKENI. The junction had 8 bases not matched to a gene; V was cut back by 5 bases and J by 3 bases. The CDR3 runs to 15 residues. The CDR3 sequence is CASSSTGDGTDTQYF. CDR3 sequence (DNA): TGTGCCAGCTCAAGCACAGGGGATGGGACAGATACGCAGTATTTT.

This clonotype was counted only a few times. At one end the junction does not follow the germline gene, possibly because of a read error. The gene calls are TRBV20-1 and TRBJ2-3, with D maybe TRBD2 (6 bases). Germline lookup yields CDR1 DFQATT and CDR2 SNEGSKA (reference sequence). The length of the CDR3 is 14 residues. The DNA of the CDR3 is TGCAGTGCTAGAGTGGGTACTAGCAGAGATACGCAGTATTTT. It codes for CSARVGTSRDTQYF.

There are a few counts of this clonotype. This chain uses TRBV28 with TRBJ2-7; 8 bases align to TRBD2. CDR1 MDHEN and CDR2 SYDVKM come from the germline V gene. The CDR3 has 16 residues. With 6 bases clipped from V and 6 bases from J, the junction kept 16 bases outside the gene matches. The CDR3 here is CASRPASGSYTSEQYF. CDR3 sequence (DNA): TGTGCCAGCAGGCCCGCAAGCGGGAGCTACACCTCCGAGCAGTACTTC.

This clonotype occurred a few times. The CDR3 loop is CASSSGTYSGANVLTF. Here the CDR3 DNA reads TGCGCCAGCAGCTCCGGGACCTACTCTGGGGCCAACGTCCTGACTTTC. The V gene is TRBV5-1, the J gene TRBJ2-6, with D tentatively TRBD1 or TRBD2 (5 bases each). The length of the CDR3 is 16 residues. Trimming removed 3 bases from V and 0 bases from J, with 10 bases in between. Germline CDR1 SGHRS, CDR2 YFSETQ.

This clonotype was counted only a few times. The rearrangement links TRBV7-2 to TRBJ1-4, with a tentative D call TRBD1 (5 bases). The V and J ends lost 2 bases and 3 bases respectively, with 10 bases between them. This CDR3 is built from 15 residues. Germline V gene data show CDR1 as SGHTA and CDR2 as FQGNSA. The CDR3 sequence: CASSLLTGANEKLFF. As DNA, the CDR3 is TGTGCCAGCAGCTTATTGACGGGGGCTAATGAAAAACTGTTTTTT.